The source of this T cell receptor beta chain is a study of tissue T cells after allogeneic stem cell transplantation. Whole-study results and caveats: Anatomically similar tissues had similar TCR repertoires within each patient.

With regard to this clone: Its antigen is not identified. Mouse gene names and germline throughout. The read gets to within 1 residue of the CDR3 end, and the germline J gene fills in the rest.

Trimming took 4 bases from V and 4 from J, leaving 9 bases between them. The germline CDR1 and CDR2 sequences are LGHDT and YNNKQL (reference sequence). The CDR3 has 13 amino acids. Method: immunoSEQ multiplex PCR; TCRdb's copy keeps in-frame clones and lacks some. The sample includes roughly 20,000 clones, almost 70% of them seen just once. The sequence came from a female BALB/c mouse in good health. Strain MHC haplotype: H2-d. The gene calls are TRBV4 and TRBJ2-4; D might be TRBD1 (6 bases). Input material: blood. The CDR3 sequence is CASSFGTKNTLYF. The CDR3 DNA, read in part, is TGTGCCAGCAGCTTCGGGACAAAAAACACCTTGTAC. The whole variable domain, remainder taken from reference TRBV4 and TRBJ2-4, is ETAVFQTPNYHVTQVGNEVSFNCKQTLGHDTMYWYKQDSKKLLKIMFSYNNKQLIVNETVPRRFSPQSSDKAHLNLRIKSVEPEDSAVYLCASSFGTKNTLYFGAGTRLSVL.